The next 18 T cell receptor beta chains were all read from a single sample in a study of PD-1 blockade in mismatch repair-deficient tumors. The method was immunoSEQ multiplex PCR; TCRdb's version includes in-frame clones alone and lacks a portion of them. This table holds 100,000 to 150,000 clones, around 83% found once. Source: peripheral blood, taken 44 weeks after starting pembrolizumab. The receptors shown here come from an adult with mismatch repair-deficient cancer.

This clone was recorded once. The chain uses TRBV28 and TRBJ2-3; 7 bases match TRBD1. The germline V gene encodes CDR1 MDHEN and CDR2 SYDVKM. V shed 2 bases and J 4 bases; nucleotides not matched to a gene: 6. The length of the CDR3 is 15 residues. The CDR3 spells CASSLDRASSDTQYF. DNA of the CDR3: TGTGCCAGCAGTTTAGACAGGGCGTCTTCAGATACGCAGTATTTT.

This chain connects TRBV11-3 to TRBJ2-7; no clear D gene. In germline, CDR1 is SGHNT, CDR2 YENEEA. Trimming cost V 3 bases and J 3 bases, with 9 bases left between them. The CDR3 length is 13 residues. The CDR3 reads CASSFGALYEQYF. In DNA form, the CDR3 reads TGTGCCAGCAGCTTCGGAGCCCTCTACGAGCAGTACTTC.

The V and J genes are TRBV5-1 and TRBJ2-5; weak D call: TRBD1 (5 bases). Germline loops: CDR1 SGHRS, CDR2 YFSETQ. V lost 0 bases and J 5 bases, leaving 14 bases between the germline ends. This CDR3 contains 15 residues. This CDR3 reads CASSLGQGDAETQYF. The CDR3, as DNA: TGCGCCAGCAGCTTGGGGCAGGGTGACGCGGAGACCCAGTACTTC.

CDR3 protein: CASSQRTYTDTQYF. CDR3 nucleotides: TGTGCCAGCAGCCAACGGACCTACACAGATACGCAGTATTTT. V and J are TRBV4-2 and TRBJ2-3; no clear D gene. This CDR3 spans 14 amino acids. V lost 2 bases and J lost 2, with 8 bases in between. In germline, CDR1 is LGHNA, CDR2 YNFKEQ.

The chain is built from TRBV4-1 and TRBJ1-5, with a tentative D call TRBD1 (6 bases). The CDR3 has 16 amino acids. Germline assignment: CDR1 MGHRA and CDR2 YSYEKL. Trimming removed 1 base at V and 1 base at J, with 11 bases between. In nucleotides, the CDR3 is TGCGCCAGCAGCCAAGGGACAGAGATAAGCAATCAGCCCCAGCATTTT. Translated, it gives CASSQGTEISNQPQHF.

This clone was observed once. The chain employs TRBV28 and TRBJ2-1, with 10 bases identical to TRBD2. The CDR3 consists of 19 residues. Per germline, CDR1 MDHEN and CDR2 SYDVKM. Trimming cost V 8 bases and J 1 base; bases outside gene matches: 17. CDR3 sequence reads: CASPLFTAGGPRSYNEQFF. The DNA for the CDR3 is TGTGCCAGCCCCCTTTTTACAGCGGGAGGGCCGAGGTCCTACAATGAGCAGTTCTTC.

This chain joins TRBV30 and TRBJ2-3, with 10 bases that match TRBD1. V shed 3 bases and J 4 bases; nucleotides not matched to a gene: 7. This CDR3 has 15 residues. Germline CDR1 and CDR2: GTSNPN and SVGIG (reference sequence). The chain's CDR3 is CAWSPGQGNADTQYF. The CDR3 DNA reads TGTGCCTGGAGCCCGGGACAGGGGAACGCAGATACGCAGTATTTT.

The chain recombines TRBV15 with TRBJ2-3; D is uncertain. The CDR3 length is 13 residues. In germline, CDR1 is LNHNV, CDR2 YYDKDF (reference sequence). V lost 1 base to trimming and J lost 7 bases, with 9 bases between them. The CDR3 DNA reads TGTGCCACCAGCAGAGCGCCAGGCAATACGCAGTATTTT. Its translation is CATSRAPGNTQYF.

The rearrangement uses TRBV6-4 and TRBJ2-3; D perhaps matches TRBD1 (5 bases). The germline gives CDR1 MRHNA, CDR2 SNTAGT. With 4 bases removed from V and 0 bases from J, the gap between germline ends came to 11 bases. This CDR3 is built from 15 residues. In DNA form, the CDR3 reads TGTGCCAGCAGTGGTTACAGGTATAGCACAGATACGCAGTATTTT. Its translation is CASSGYRYSTDTQYF.

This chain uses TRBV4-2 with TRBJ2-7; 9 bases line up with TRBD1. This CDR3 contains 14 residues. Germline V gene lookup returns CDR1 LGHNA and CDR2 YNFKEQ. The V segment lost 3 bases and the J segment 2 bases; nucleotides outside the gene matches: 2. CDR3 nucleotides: TGTGCCAGCAGCCAGGGGACAGGGCCCTACGAGCAGTACTTC. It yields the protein CASSQGTGPYEQYF.

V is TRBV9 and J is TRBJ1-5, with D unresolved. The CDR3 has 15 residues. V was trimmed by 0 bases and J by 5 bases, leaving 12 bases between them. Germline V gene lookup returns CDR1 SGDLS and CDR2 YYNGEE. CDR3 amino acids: CASSVASGEDQPQHF. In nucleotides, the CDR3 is TGTGCCAGCAGCGTAGCATCGGGTGAGGATCAGCCCCAGCATTTT.

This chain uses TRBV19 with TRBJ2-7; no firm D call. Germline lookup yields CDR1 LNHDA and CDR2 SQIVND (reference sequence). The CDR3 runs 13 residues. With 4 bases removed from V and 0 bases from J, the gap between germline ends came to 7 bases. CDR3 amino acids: CASSKEPSYEQYF. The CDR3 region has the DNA TGTGCCAGTAGTAAGGAGCCCTCCTACGAGCAGTACTTC.

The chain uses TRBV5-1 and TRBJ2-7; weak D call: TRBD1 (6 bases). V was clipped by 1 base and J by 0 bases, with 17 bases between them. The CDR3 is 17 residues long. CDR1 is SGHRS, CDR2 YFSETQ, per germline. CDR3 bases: TGCGCCAGCAGCTTGTGGGGGTGGGGGCTTAGCTCCTACGAGCAGTACTTC. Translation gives CASSLWGWGLSSYEQYF.

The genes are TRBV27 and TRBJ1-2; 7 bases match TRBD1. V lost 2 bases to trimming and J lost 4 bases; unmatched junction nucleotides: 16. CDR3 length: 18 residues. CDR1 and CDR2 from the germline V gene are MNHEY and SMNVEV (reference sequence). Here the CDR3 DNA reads TGTGCCAGCAGTTTAGTGGGATTCCGGGACAGCAGATTCTATGGCTACACCTTC. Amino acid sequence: CASSLVGFRDSRFYGYTF.

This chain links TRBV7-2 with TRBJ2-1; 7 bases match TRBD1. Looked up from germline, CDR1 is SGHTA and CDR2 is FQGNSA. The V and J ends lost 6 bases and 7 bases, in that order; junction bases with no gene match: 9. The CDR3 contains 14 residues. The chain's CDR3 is CASSHTGVGNEQFF. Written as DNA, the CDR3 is TGTGCCAGCAGTCATACAGGGGTGGGAAATGAGCAGTTCTTC.

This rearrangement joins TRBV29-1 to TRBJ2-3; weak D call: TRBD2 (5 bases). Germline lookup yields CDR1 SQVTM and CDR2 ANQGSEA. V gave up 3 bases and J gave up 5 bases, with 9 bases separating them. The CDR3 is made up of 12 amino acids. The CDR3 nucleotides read TGCAGCGTTGACCGGGCGGGAGATACGCAGTATTTT. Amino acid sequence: CSVDRAGDTQYF.

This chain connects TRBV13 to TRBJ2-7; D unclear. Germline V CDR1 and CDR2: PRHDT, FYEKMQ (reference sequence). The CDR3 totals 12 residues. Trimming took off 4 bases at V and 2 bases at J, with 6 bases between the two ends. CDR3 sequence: CASSSSPYEQYF. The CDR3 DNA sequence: TGTGCCAGCAGCTCCTCCCCCTACGAGCAGTACTTC. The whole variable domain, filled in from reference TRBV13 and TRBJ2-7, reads AAGVIQSPRHLIKEKRETATLKCYPIPRHDTVYWYQQGPGQDPQFLISFYEKMQSDKGSIPDRFSAQQFSDYHSELNMSSLELGDSALYFCASSSSPYEQYFGPGTRLTVT.

CDR3 bases: TGCAGCGTTGAAGGGGCGGGGACAGGGCTGGCCGGGGAGCTGTTTTTT. Amino acids: CSVEGAGTGLAGELFF. This sequence joins TRBV29-1 and TRBJ2-2, with TRBD1 matching over 9 bases. J lost 6 bases, V lost 1 base, and 9 bases had no gene match. Germline CDR1 and CDR2: SQVTM and ANQGSEA. The CDR3 extends over 16 amino acids.